This entry lists 20 T cell receptor beta chains sequenced from one sample in a study of blood T cells in healthy people across ages. Using a J-beta primer mix together with a sample-barcoded 5' primer, a second PCR was run for roughly 6 to 11 cycles. TCRdb re-called the 5' RACE reads through MiXCR, storing one row per CDR3 protein. The table records roughly 1.4 million distinct CDR3 sequences, roughly 60% of them present only once. Sequencing was done on a sample of blood. The receptors come from a man between 18 and 35 years old in good health.

On this clonotype: The junction and the germline gene differ at one end; a read error may be behind it. The rearrangement joins TRBV25-1 to TRBJ1-2; D not resolved. The CDR3 spans 14 residues. From germline, CDR1 is MGHDK and CDR2 SYGVNS. Here the CDR3 reads CASRESGGVSGYTF. CDR3 coding DNA: TGTGCCAGCAGGGAATCGGGTGGAGTGAGTGGCTACACCTTC.

This sequence joins TRBV4-1 and TRBJ1-4; weak D call: TRBD1 (6 bases). CDR3 length equals 13 residues. The germline V and J ends were trimmed by 5 bases and 5 bases, with 9 bases remaining between them. Germline CDR1 MGHRA, CDR2 YSYEKL. This chain's CDR3 is CASSNRDNEKLFF. The CDR3 DNA sequence: TGCGCCAGCAGCAACAGGGACAATGAAAAACTGTTTTTT.

This clonotype was observed once. The chain has TRBV20-1 and TRBJ2-5, with 9 bases that match TRBD2. Germline CDR1 is DFQATT and CDR2 is SNEGSKA (reference sequence). V lost 0 bases to trimming and J lost 1 base; unmatched junction nucleotides: 6. The CDR3 is 16 amino acids. CDR3 amino acids: CSARDQAGGAQETQYF. DNA for the CDR3: TGCAGTGCTAGAGATCAAGCGGGAGGAGCCCAAGAGACCCAGTACTTC.

The chain couples TRBV4-2 to TRBJ1-4, with a tentative D call TRBD1 (5 bases). Deletions cut 1 base from V and 8 bases from J, with 23 bases between. Looked up from germline, CDR1 is LGHNA and CDR2 is YNFKEQ. The CDR3 is made up of 18 amino acids. This CDR3 reads CASSQGSTDWAGVEKLFF. The CDR3 nucleotides read TGTGCCAGCAGCCAAGGGTCGACAGACTGGGCGGGTGTCGAAAAACTGTTTTTT.

This chain joins TRBV29-1 and TRBJ2-3, with D possibly matching TRBD2 (5 bases). Trimming removed 0 bases at V and 13 bases at J, with 14 bases between. Germline V gene data show CDR1 as SQVTM and CDR2 as ANQGSEA. The CDR3 extends over 12 amino acids. The CDR3 here is CSVEETTSREYF. CDR3 DNA sequence: TGCAGCGTTGAAGAGACTACCTCGAGGGAGTATTTT.

This clonotype turned up a few times. V gene TRBV29-1 combines with J gene TRBJ1-2, with D hard to call. Deletions cut 8 bases from V and 2 bases from J, with 9 bases between. Germline CDR1 is SQVTM and CDR2 is ANQGSEA. The CDR3 contains 11 residues. CDR3 sequence: CSSEGNYGYTF. CDR3 coding DNA: TGCAGCTCCGAGGGCAACTATGGCTACACCTTC.

A few counts support this clonotype. This rearrangement joins TRBV6-5 to TRBJ2-1; D not certain. The CDR3 runs 16 residues. The V and J ends lost 4 bases and 2 bases respectively, with 15 bases between them. The germline V gene encodes CDR1 MNHEY and CDR2 SVGAGI. The CDR3 DNA sequence: TGTGCCAGCAGTTCCCTCCCTATGGGAACCTACAATGAGCAGTTCTTC. Translation: CASSSLPMGTYNEQFF.

The gene calls are TRBV7-6 and TRBJ2-3; 7 bases map to TRBD2. The CDR3 is 16 amino acids. Germline V lookup: CDR1 SGHVS, CDR2 FNYEAQ. The V segment lost 0 bases and the J segment 4 bases; nucleotides outside the gene matches: 7. CDR3 sequence reads: CASSLARGTIADTQYF. CDR3 in DNA: TGTGCCAGCAGCTTAGCGCGGGGGACTATTGCAGATACGCAGTATTTT.

This chain joins TRBV5-1 and TRBJ1-1; 10 bases are a match to TRBD1. The germline V gene encodes CDR1 SGHRS and CDR2 YFSETQ. The CDR3 totals 14 residues. The J segment lost 7 bases and the V segment lost 0 bases, leaving 3 bases of the junction unmatched. CDR3 coding DNA: TGCGCCAGCAGCTTGGGACAGGGGGCTATTGAAGCTTTCTTT. Encoded protein: CASSLGQGAIEAFF.

This clonotype was counted a few times. The CDR3 nucleotides read TGCAGCGTTGGTAGTCTAGCGGGGGAGCAGTACTTC. This translates into CSVGSLAGEQYF. V and J are TRBV29-1 and TRBJ2-5, with 10 bases aligning to TRBD2. The V and J ends lost 4 bases and 11 bases, in that order; junction bases with no gene match: 7. Germline V CDR1 and CDR2: SQVTM, ANQGSEA. The CDR3 length is 12 residues.

The table lists this clonotype with a few counts. The chain carries TRBV29-1 and TRBJ2-4; 9 bases map to TRBD1. The J call is doubtful: the DNA matches TRBJ2-7 better. Germline lookup yields CDR1 SQVTM and CDR2 ANQGSEA. The CDR3 runs to 13 residues. Here the CDR3 DNA reads TGCAGCGTTGTTGGGACAGGGAACAACGAGCAGTACTTC. Its protein product is CSVVGTGNNEQYF.

This clonotype was seen only a few times. The chain has TRBV29-1 and TRBJ2-7; 13 bases match TRBD2. Germline CDR1 is SQVTM and CDR2 is ANQGSEA. CDR3 size: 14 residues. V dropped 5 bases and J dropped 5; count of bases not matched to a gene: 6. CDR3 loop: CSVYGLAGVHEQYF. The CDR3 bases are TGCAGCGTTTACGGACTAGCGGGAGTCCACGAGCAGTACTTC.

J is TRBJ2-5 and V is TRBV29-1; 9 nucleotides line up with TRBD1. The CDR3 is made up of 17 amino acids. V dropped 3 bases and J dropped 2; count of bases not matched to a gene: 13. Germline V CDR1 and CDR2: SQVTM, ANQGSEA. CDR3 loop: CSVDPLRQGGRQETQYF. The DNA for the CDR3 is TGCAGCGTTGACCCACTCCGACAGGGGGGGAGGCAAGAGACCCAGTACTTC.

This clonotype was seen more than once but under ten times. This chain joins TRBV27 and TRBJ2-3; 7 bases agree with TRBD2. Germline CDR1 and CDR2: MNHEY and SMNVEV (reference sequence). This CDR3 is built from 15 residues. With 9 bases clipped from V and 6 bases from J, the junction kept 15 bases outside the gene matches. The chain's CDR3 is CASRSAGEGFDTQYF. The CDR3 region has the DNA TGTGCCAGTAGATCCGCGGGAGAGGGATTCGATACGCAGTATTTT.

This clonotype was found a few times. This chain connects TRBV4-1 to TRBJ2-4, with D possibly called TRBD1 or TRBD2 (5 bases each). The CDR3 runs 18 residues. Germline V gives CDR1 MGHRA, CDR2 YSYEKL. Trimming took off 3 bases at V and 0 bases at J, with 18 bases between the two ends. The CDR3 nucleotides read TGCGCCAGCAGCCACCGGGACGTAAACCAGCTAGCCAAAAACATTCAGTACTTC. Amino acids: CASSHRDVNQLAKNIQYF.

The rearrangement uses TRBV4-3 and TRBJ2-2; maybe TRBD2 (6 bases). The CDR3 extends over 16 amino acids. The V and J ends lost 2 bases and 7 bases respectively, with 17 bases between them. Germline V lookup: CDR1 LGHNA, CDR2 YSLEER. The CDR3 bases are TGCGCCAGCAGCCAACGTGGGACTCTAATAGGCGGGGAGCTGTTTTTT. Its protein is CASSQRGTLIGGELFF.

The chain combines TRBV20-1 with TRBJ2-7; 13 bases line up with TRBD2. With 3 bases clipped from V and 7 bases from J, the junction kept 6 bases outside the gene matches. There are 14 residues in the CDR3. CDR1 and CDR2 (germline): DFQATT, SNEGSKA (reference sequence). In DNA form, the CDR3 reads TGCAGTGCTAGCCCAGGACTAGCGGGGGATGAGCAGTACTTC. Translating it yields CSASPGLAGDEQYF.

The V gene is TRBV20-1, the J gene TRBJ2-7; a possible D gene is TRBD2 (5 bases). The CDR3 has 12 amino acids. V lost 8 bases and J lost 1, with 12 bases in between. Germline V gene data show CDR1 as DFQATT and CDR2 as SNEGSKA (reference sequence). CDR3 loop: CSSQTGSYEQYF. Written as DNA, the CDR3 is TGCAGTTCTCAAACGGGATCCTACGAGCAGTACTTC.

DNA of the CDR3: TGTGCCAGCAGTTTAGCAGGGGCTTGGAACACTGAAGCTTTCTTT. It is translated as CASSLAGAWNTEAFF. This rearrangement joins TRBV12-3 or TRBV12-4 to TRBJ1-1, with D possibly being TRBD1 (5 bases). V was cut by 0 bases and J by 1 base, with 9 bases left in between. The CDR3 sequence is 15 residues long.

This chain uses TRBV6-1 with TRBJ2-1, with D perhaps TRBD2 (5 bases). V lost 2 bases and J lost 9, with 8 bases in between. This CDR3 has 12 amino acids. CDR1 MNHNS and CDR2 SASEGT come from the germline V gene. In DNA form, the CDR3 reads TGTGCCAGCAGTGAACGGGGTTTTGAGCAGTTCTTC. As protein: CASSERGFEQFF.